A single sample gave rise to the 23 T cell receptor beta chains below, sequenced in a study of cytomegalovirus exposure and HLA in healthy donors. The primer mix had 60 Vbeta and 13 Jbeta primers. Here immunoSEQ multiplex PCR was the method, and the copy in TCRdb shows in-frame clones only, minus some. The table includes roughly 100,000 clones, 76% detected once. What was sequenced was PBMCs. The receptors originated from a woman between 18 and 29 years old in good health and CMV-seropositive.

The CDR3 nucleotides are TGTGCCAGCTCACCTCAGCGGGGGGTCTCCTACAATGAGCAGTTCTTC. It codes for CASSPQRGVSYNEQFF. The chain links TRBV18 to TRBJ2-1; 9 bases line up with TRBD2. J gave up 0 bases and V 3 bases, and 3 bases lay outside the gene matches. CDR1 and CDR2 from the germline V gene are KGHSH and LQKENI. This CDR3 is built from 16 residues.

The V call is TRBV7-8, the J call TRBJ2-7, with 7 bases matching TRBD1. The CDR3 loop spans 14 amino acids. V shed 0 bases and J 1 base; nucleotides not matched to a gene: 0. Per germline, CDR1 SGHVS and CDR2 FQNEAQ. The CDR3 DNA is TGTGCCAGCAGCTTAGCGGGACAGTCCTACGAGCAGTACTTC. Translation gives CASSLAGQSYEQYF.

This clone is a singleton in its sample. The chain is built from TRBV5-1 and TRBJ2-2; perhaps TRBD2 as D (6 bases). The CDR3 extends over 15 amino acids. V was trimmed by 4 bases and J by 0 bases, leaving 10 bases between them. The germline CDR1 and CDR2 sequences are SGHRS and YFSETQ. The CDR3 bases are TGCGCCAGCAGCCCGACGGGGGCGAACACCGGGGAGCTGTTTTTT. It translates to CASSPTGANTGELFF.

This chain uses TRBV18 with TRBJ1-4, with D tentatively TRBD1 (5 bases). The CDR3 has 15 amino acids. V shed 2 bases and J shed 3 bases, with 10 bases lying between them. Germline CDR1 KGHSH, CDR2 LQKENI. CDR3 in amino acids: CASSPTYRSNEKLFF. The CDR3 DNA sequence: TGTGCCAGCTCACCAACCTACAGGTCTAATGAAAAACTGTTTTTT. The full variable domain, rest sourced from reference TRBV18 and TRBJ1-4, is NAGVMQNPRHLVRRRGQEARLRCSPMKGHSHVYWYRQLPEEGLKFMVYLQKENIIDESGMPKERFSAEFPKEGPSILRIQQVVRGDSAAYFCASSPTYRSNEKLFFGSGTQLSVL.

The chain recombines TRBV19 with TRBJ1-4, with 7 bases lining up with TRBD1. CDR3 size: 14 residues. J gave up 10 bases and V 2 bases, and 7 bases lay outside the gene matches. The germline V gene has CDR1 LNHDA and CDR2 SQIVND (reference sequence). In DNA form, the CDR3 reads TGTGCCAGTAGTATACGGGCAGGGGGAGGAAAACTGTTTTTT. It codes for CASSIRAGGGKLFF.

The V gene is TRBV6-1, the J gene TRBJ2-6, with D perhaps TRBD1 (5 bases). The germline V and J ends were trimmed by 1 base and 4 bases, with 8 bases remaining between them. The CDR3 has 15 amino acids. Germline lookup yields CDR1 MNHNS and CDR2 SASEGT. This CDR3 is CASSEGGYGANVLTF. CDR3 DNA: TGTGCCAGCAGTGAAGGGGGCTACGGGGCCAACGTCCTGACTTTC.

The chain uses TRBV4-1 and TRBJ2-7; 7 positions agree with TRBD2. Trimming cost V 0 bases and J 1 base; bases outside gene matches: 3. The CDR3 loop spans 15 amino acids. In germline, CDR1 is MGHRA, CDR2 YSYEKL. The CDR3 here is CASSQDPGGSYEQYF. In DNA form, the CDR3 reads TGCGCCAGCAGCCAAGATCCGGGGGGATCCTACGAGCAGTACTTC.

J is TRBJ2-7 and V is TRBV28, with 7 nucleotides matching TRBD1. Germline CDR1 is MDHEN and CDR2 is SYDVKM. The CDR3 has 15 residues. V lost 7 bases and J lost 9; bases outside the gene matches: 18. The CDR3 bases are TGTGCCAGCAAAACCTTAGGGATTCAGGGGGAAGGGCAGTACTTC. Translating it yields CASKTLGIQGEGQYF.

Of note for this clone: Within the sample, other DNA sequences also encode this same CDR3. The CDR3 DNA reads TGTGCCAGCAGTCGAGACAGATCAGGCTACGAGCAGTACTTC. Protein product: CASSRDRSGYEQYF. This chain uses TRBV6-1 with TRBJ2-7; possibly TRBD1 for D (5 bases). Germline V gene data show CDR1 as MNHNS and CDR2 as SASEGT. Between the trimmed V and J ends, which lost 5 bases and 3 bases, there was a span of 14 bases. This CDR3 has 14 residues.

The gene calls are TRBV18 and TRBJ2-7; 11 nucleotides agree with TRBD2. The germline gives CDR1 KGHSH, CDR2 LQKENI. This CDR3 contains 16 residues. J gave up 4 bases and V 4 bases, and 9 bases lay outside the gene matches. CDR3 in DNA: TGTGCCAGCTCACTACAGACTAGCGGGAACCCTTACGAGCAGTACTTC. Amino acids: CASSLQTSGNPYEQYF.

The chain couples TRBV18 to TRBJ1-3; D remains unclear. Trimming removed 8 bases from V and 2 bases from J, with 16 bases in between. CDR3 size: 15 residues. Per the germline V gene, CDR1 is KGHSH and CDR2 is LQKENI. The DNA for the CDR3 is TGTGCCAGCCCAGACCAAGGGAGGGCTGGAAACACCATATATTTT. Its translation is CASPDQGRAGNTIYF.

This chain uses TRBV14 with TRBJ1-4; D is possibly TRBD1 (5 bases). The V gene lost 4 bases and the J gene lost 11 bases, with 17 bases spanning the gap. Germline CDR1 SGHDN, CDR2 FVKESK. The CDR3 loop spans 14 amino acids. The CDR3 coding sequence is TGTGCCAGCAGCCCATCTACAGGTCCTCAGAAACTGTTTTTT. Translated: CASSPSTGPQKLFF.

The chain combines TRBV4-1 with TRBJ1-1; TRBD1 might be the D (6 bases). The V and J ends lost 3 bases and 2 bases respectively, with 19 bases between them. Germline V gene sequence: CDR1 MGHRA, CDR2 YSYEKL. The CDR3 spans 17 residues. This chain's CDR3 is CASSQATGTPENTEAFF. The CDR3 DNA reads TGCGCCAGCAGCCAGGCGACCGGGACACCTGAAAACACTGAAGCTTTCTTT.

The V gene is TRBV6-4, the J gene TRBJ2-6; no reliable D call. This CDR3 contains 14 residues. The ends were cut back, 4 bases at V and 0 bases at J, with 4 bases in the middle. Germline CDR1 and CDR2: MRHNA and SNTAGT. The CDR3 DNA reads as TGTGCCAGCAGTGTTAGCTCTGGGGCCAACGTCCTGACTTTC. Residues: CASSVSSGANVLTF.

V usage is TRBV5-1 and J usage is TRBJ1-4; TRBD1 agrees at 7 bases. With 4 bases clipped from V and 7 bases from J, the junction kept 13 bases outside the gene matches. The CDR3 loop spans 16 amino acids. CDR1 and CDR2 (germline): SGHRS, YFSETQ. The CDR3 nucleotides are TGCGCCAGCAGCCCGGGAAAGGGGGCGCAGGTTGAAAAACTGTTTTTT. This translates into CASSPGKGAQVEKLFF.

V gene TRBV9 combines with J gene TRBJ1-1, with a possible D match to TRBD1 (6 bases). V shed 4 bases and J shed 6 bases, with 16 bases lying between them. The CDR3 is made up of 14 amino acids. Looked up from germline, CDR1 is SGDLS and CDR2 is YYNGEE. The CDR3 here is CASSPVGAIAEAFF. CDR3 in DNA: TGTGCCAGCAGCCCCGTGGGGGCTATCGCTGAAGCTTTCTTT.

This chain connects TRBV25-1 to TRBJ1-5; D not resolved. Germline V lookup: CDR1 MGHDK, CDR2 SYGVNS. V lost 4 bases to trimming and J lost 2 bases, with 6 bases between them. CDR3 length: 13 residues. CDR3 amino acids: CASSAYGNQPQHF. In DNA, the CDR3 is TGTGCCAGCAGTGCATACGGCAATCAGCCCCAGCATTTT.

The rearrangement uses TRBV10-2 and TRBJ1-2, with 8 bases matching TRBD1. The CDR3 has 12 amino acids. V was pared by 10 bases and J by 7 bases, with 8 bases of the junction left unmatched. Germline CDR1 is WSHSY and CDR2 is SAAADI. In nucleotides, the CDR3 is TGCGCCACCCGGACAGGGAATAGTGGCTACACCTTC. Encoded protein: CATRTGNSGYTF.

V and J are TRBV14 and TRBJ2-3, with 8 nucleotides matching TRBD1. Unmatched junction bases numbered 10, after V lost 5 bases and J lost 6 bases. CDR1 and CDR2 from the germline V gene are SGHDN and FVKESK. The CDR3 has 15 residues. CDR3 region: CASSKRTGIVDTQYF. CDR3 in DNA: TGTGCCAGCAGCAAACGGACAGGGATTGTGGATACGCAGTATTTT.

The chain combines TRBV7-3 with TRBJ2-1, with TRBD2 matching 8 bases. Germline lookup yields CDR1 SGHTA and CDR2 FQGTGA. Unmatched junction bases numbered 5, after V lost 0 bases and J lost 7 bases. The CDR3 covers 15 residues. This chain's CDR3 is CASSLTGLVRNEQFF. The CDR3 bases are TGTGCCAGCAGCTTAACGGGACTAGTAAGGAATGAGCAGTTCTTC.

The chain couples TRBV9 to TRBJ2-6; possibly TRBD2 for D (6 bases). This CDR3 spans 18 amino acids. V was trimmed by 0 bases and J by 0 bases, leaving 13 bases between them. CDR1 is SGDLS and CDR2 is YYNGEE in the germline V gene. The CDR3 DNA is TGTGCCAGCAGCGTAGCTAGGGGAGGAGACTCTGGGGCCAACGTCCTGACTTTC. Protein sequence: CASSVARGGDSGANVLTF.

The chain carries TRBV6-6 and TRBJ2-7, with D possibly matching TRBD2 (7 bases). The germline V gene has CDR1 MNHNY and CDR2 SVGAGI (reference sequence). V was pared by 5 bases and J by 0 bases, with 14 bases between. CDR3 length: 15 amino acids. This CDR3 reads CASSGGRDYSYEQYF. The DNA for the CDR3 is TGTGCCAGCAGTGGGGGGCGGGACTACTCCTACGAGCAGTACTTC.

The chain has TRBV4-3 and TRBJ2-7; 7 nucleotides match TRBD1. CDR1 LGHNA and CDR2 YSLEER come from the germline V gene. The CDR3 length is 13 residues. V trimming: 3 bases; J trimming: 6 bases; junction bases outside the gene matches: 5. CDR3 sequence reads: CASSQNRGTEQYF. CDR3 DNA sequence: TGCGCCAGCAGCCAGAACAGGGGCACCGAGCAGTACTTC.